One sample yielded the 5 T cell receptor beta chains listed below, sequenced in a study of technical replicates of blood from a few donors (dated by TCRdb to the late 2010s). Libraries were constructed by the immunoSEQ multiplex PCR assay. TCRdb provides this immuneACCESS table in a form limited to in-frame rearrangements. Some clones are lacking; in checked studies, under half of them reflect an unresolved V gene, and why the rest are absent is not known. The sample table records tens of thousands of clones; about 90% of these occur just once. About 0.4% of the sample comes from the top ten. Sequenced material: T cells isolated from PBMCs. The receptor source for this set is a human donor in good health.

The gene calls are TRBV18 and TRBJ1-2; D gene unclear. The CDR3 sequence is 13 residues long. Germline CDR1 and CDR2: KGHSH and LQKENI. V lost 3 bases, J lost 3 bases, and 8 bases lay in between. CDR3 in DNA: TGTGCCAGCTCACCCCAGGAGGACTATGGCTACACCTTC. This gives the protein CASSPQEDYGYTF. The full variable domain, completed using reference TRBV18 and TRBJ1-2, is NAGVMQNPRHLVRRRGQEARLRCSPMKGHSHVYWYRQLPEEGLKFMVYLQKENIIDESGMPKERFSAEFPKEGPSILRIQQVVRGDSAAYFCASSPQEDYGYTFGSGTRLTVV.

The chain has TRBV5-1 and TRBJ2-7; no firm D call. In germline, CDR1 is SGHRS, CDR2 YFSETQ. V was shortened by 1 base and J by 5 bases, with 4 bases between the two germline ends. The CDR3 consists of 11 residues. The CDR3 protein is CASSLSDEQYF. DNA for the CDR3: TGCGCCAGCAGCTTGTCGGACGAGCAGTACTTC.

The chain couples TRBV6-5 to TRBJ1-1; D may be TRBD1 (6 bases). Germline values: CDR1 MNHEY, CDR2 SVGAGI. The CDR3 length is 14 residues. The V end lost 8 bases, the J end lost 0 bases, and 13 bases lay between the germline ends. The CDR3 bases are TGTGCCAGCCAAAGGACAGCAATGAACACTGAAGCTTTCTTT. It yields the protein CASQRTAMNTEAFF.

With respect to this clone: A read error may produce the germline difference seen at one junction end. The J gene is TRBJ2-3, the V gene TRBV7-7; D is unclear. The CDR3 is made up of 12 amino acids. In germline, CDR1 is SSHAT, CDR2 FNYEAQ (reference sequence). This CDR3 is CASSHGWDTQYF. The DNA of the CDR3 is TGTGCTAGCAGCCACGGGTGGGATACGCAGTATTTT.

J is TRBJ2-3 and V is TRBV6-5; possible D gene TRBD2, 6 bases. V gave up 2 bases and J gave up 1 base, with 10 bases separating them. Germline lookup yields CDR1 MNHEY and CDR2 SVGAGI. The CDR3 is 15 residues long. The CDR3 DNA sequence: TGTGCCAGCAGTTACGCGGGGACTGGCACAGATACGCAGTATTTT. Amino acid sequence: CASSYAGTGTDTQYF.